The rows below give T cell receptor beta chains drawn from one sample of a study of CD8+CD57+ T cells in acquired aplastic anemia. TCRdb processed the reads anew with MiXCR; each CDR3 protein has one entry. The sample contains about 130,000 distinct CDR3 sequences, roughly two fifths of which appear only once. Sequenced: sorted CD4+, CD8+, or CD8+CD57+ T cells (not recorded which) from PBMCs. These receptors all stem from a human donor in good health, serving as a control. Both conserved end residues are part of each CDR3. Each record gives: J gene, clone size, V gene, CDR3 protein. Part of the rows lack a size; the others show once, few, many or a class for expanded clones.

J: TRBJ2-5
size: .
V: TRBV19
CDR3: CASTPGLARETQYF

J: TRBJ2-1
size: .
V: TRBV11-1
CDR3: CASSLSHRRFGGSYNEQFF

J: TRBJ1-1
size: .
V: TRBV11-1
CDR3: CASSLAGTGSPNTEAFF

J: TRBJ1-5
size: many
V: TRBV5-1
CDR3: CASSPTNQPQHF

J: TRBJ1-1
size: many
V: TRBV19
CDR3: CASSIGGITEAFF

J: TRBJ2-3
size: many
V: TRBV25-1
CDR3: CASSGYQGTDTQYF

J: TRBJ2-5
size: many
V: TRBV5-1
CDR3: CASSLLGQETQYF

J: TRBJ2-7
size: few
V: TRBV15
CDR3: CATSRDQTGEQYF

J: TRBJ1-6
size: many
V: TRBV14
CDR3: CASSQMDMGDSPLHF

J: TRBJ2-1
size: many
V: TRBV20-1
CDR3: CSAQRQGRHEQFF

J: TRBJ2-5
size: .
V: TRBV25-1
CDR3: CASSEAFETGWETQYF

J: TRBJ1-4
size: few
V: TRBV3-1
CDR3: CASSQVRAGRNEKLFF

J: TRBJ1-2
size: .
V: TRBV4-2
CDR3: CASSASGQDYGYTF

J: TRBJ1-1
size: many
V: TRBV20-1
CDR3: CSARGGQVNTEAFF

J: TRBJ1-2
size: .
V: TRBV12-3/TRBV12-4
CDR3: CAASQLYGYTF

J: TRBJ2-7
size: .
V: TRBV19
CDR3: CASSDSGARVTYEQYF

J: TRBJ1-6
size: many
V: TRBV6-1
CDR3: CASKLRGGGSPLHF

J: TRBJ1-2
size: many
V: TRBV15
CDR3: CATSRDTDYGYTF

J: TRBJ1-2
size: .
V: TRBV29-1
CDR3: CSVGAGNTF

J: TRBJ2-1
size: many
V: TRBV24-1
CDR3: CATSPNRGTEQFF

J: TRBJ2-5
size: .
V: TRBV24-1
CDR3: CATSQGGGQETQYF

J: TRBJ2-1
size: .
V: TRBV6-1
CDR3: CASSESRGDYNEQFF

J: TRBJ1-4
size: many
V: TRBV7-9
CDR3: CASKLQGSTEKLFF

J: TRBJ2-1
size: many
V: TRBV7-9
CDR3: CASSSGGVTNEQFF

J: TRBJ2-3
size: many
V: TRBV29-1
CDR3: CSVGLFTDTQYF

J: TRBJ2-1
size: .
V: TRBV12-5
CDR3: CASGLSGRLRQFF

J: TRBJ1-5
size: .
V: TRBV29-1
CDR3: CSVGWSGDSNQPQHF